The entry that follows covers one TCR beta chain sequence. An end of the junction differs from the germline gene, which may be a read error. This sample is part of a study of tumor-infiltrating lymphocytes in primary liver carcinoma. A primer matching the constant region was used to make TCR beta cDNA from approximately 0.45 ug of total RNA. Three-round nested multiplex PCR performed with slightly modified ARM-PCR produced the TCR beta libraries. TRBV1-TRBV30 forward primers paired with a C-beta reverse primer were used in the first two PCR rounds, which ran roughly 11 cycles each. Each CDR3 protein is one row after TCRdb ran MiXCR on the multiplex PCR reads. The table shows 100,000 to 120,000 distinct CDR3 sequences, with roughly 80% occurring only once. From unsorted bulk tissue weighing 20-30 mg, DNA and RNA were co-extracted. The CDR3 is 17 residues long. Per the germline V gene, CDR1 is SGHRS and CDR2 is YFSETQ.

The chain recombines TRBV5-1 with TRBJ2-2, with 14 bases that match TRBD2. This clonotype was obtained from a man between 35 and 55 years old with primary liver carcinoma and hepatitis B virus infection. The sample comprised liver tumor tissue from sampling region 3. Subset described: tumor region T3, left-lateral pole. The CDR3: CARSFGLAGGNTGELFF. The CDR3 DNA is TGTGCCAGGAGCTTTGGACTAGCGGGAGGGAACACCGGGGAGCTGTTTTTT. The variable domain in full, with the rest retrieved from reference TRBV5-1 and TRBJ2-2, is KAGVTQTPRYLIKTRGQQVTLSCSPISGHRSVSWYQQTPGQGLQFLFEYFSETQRNKGNFPGRFSGRQFSNSRSEMNVSTLELGDSALYLCARSFGLAGGNTGELFFGEGSRLTVL.